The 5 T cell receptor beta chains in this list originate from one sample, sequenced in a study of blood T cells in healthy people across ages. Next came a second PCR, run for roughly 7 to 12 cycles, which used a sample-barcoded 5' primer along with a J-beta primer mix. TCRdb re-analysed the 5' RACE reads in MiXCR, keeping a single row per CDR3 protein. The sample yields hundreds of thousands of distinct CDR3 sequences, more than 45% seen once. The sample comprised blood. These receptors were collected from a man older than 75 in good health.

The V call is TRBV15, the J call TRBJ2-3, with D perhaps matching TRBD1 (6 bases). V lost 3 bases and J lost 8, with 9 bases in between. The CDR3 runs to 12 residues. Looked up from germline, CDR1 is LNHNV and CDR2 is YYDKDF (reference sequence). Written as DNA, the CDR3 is TGTGCCACCAGCAGGGACAGATCTACGCAGTATTTT. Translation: CATSRDRSTQYF.

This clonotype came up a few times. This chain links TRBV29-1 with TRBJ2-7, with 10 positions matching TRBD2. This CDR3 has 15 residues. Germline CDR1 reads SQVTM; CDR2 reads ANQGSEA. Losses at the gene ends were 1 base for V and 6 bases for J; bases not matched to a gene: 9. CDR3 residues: CSVEVSLAGVGEQYF. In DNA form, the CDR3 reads TGCAGCGTTGAAGTGTCGCTAGCGGGAGTTGGCGAGCAGTACTTC.

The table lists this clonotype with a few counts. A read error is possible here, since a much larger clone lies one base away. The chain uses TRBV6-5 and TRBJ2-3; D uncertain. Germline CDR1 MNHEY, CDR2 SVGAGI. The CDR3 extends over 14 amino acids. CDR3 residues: CAGSYSRRTDTQYF. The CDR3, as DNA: TGTGCCGGCAGTTACTCGCGGCGCACAGATACGCAGTATTTT.

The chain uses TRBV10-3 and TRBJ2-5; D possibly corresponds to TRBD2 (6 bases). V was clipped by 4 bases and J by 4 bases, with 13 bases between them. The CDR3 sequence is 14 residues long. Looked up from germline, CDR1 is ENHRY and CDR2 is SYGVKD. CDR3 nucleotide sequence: TGTGCCATCAGTGGGAATCTAGCGTCAGAGACCCAGTACTTC. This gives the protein CAISGNLASETQYF.

The CDR3, as DNA: TGCAGTGCTAGCTCGAGCGGGGGGGAGAATGAGCAGTTCTTC. Translated: CSASSSGGENEQFF. The chain couples TRBV20-1 to TRBJ2-1, with 10 bases lining up with TRBD2. Per germline, CDR1 DFQATT and CDR2 SNEGSKA (reference sequence). V dropped 3 bases and J dropped 7; count of bases not matched to a gene: 6. The CDR3 length is 14 residues.